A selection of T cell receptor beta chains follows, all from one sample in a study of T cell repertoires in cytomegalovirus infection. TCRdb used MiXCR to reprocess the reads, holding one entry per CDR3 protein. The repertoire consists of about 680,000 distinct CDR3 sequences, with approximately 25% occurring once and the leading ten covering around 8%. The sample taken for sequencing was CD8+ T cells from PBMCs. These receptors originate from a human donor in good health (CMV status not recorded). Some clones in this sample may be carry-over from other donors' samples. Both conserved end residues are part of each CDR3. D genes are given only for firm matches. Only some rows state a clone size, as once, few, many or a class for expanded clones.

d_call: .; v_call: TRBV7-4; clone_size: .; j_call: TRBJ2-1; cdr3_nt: TGTGCCAGCAGCTTTGTGGGAGGCGGTCACGATGAGCAGTTCTTC; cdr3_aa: CASSFVGGGHDEQFF
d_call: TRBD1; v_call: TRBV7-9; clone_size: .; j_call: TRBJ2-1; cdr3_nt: TGTGCCAGCAGCTCGCAGGCGACAGGGACGGGTGAGCAGTTCTTC; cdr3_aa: CASSSQATGTGEQFF
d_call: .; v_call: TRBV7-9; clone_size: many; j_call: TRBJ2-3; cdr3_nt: TGTGCCAGCAGCTTGAAACCTGATACGCAGTATTTT; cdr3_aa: CASSLKPDTQYF
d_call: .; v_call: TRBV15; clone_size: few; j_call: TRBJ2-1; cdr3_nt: TGTGCCATCAAGGGGGAGACCAGTGAGCAGTTCTTC; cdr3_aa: CAIKGETSEQFF
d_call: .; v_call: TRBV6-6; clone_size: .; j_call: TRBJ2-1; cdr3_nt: TGTGCCAGCAGTTACTCGAGGAGACTAGATCACAATGAGCAGTTCTTC; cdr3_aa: CASSYSRRLDHNEQFF
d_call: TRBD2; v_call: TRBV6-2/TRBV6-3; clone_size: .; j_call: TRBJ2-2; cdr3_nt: TGTGCCAGCAGTACTAGCGGGGGGGCCTGGGAGCTGTTTTTT; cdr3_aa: CASSTSGGAWELFF
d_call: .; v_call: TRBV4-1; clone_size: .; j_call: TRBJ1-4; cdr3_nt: TGCGCCAGCAGCCTCTATGCGAGGGACGCGAACGAAAAACTGTTTTTT; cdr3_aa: CASSLYARDANEKLFF
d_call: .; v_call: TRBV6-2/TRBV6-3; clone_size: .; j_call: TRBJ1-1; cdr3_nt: TGTGCCAGCAGTTACCTCGCGGATAAGGGGGAAGCTTTCTTT; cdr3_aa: CASSYLADKGEAFF
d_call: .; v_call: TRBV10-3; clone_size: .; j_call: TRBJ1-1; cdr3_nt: TGTGCCATCAGAGAAGAGATCAGGGGCTTTCGTGAGGCCACTGAAGCTTTCTTT; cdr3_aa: CAIREEIRGFREATEAFF
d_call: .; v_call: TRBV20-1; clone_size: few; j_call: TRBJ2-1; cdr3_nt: TGCAGTGCTAGAGATCTTTTGGCGTTGGAGTTTACCTACAATGAGCAGTTCTTC; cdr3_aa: CSARDLLALEFTYNEQFF
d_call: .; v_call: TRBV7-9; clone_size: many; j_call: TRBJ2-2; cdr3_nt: TGTGCCAGCAGCTTACAAGTAGCAAGCACCGGGGAGCTGTTTTTT; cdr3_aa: CASSLQVASTGELFF
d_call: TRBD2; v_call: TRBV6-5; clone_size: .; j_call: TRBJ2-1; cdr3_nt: TGTGCCAGCAGTTACTCGGGTTCGGGACTAGCGGTCGCGGGGAATGAGCAGTTCTTC; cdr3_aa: CASSYSGSGLAVAGNEQFF
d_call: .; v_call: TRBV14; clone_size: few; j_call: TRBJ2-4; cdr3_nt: TGTGCCAGCAGCCAAGAGGAGGACATCTCGGGCATTCAGTACTTC; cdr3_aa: CASSQEEDISGIQYF
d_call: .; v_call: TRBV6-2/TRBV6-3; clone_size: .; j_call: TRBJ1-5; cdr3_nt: TGTGCCAGCAGTTATTGGGGGGATGGCAATCAGCCCCAGCATTTT; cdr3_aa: CASSYWGDGNQPQHF
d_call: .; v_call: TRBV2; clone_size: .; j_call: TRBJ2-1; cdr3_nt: TGTGCCAGCAGGAACGTTCATACTTACAATGAGCAGTTCTTC; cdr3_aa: CASRNVHTYNEQFF
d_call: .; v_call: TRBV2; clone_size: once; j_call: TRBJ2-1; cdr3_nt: TGTGCCAGCAGTGAAGAAGGGGCCTCCTACAATGAGCAGTTCTTC; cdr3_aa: CASSEEGASYNEQFF
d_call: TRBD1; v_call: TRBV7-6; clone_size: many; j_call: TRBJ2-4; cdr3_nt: TGTGCCAGCAGCATGGCCCCGGGACAGGGTGACATTCAGTACTTC; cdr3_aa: CASSMAPGQGDIQYF
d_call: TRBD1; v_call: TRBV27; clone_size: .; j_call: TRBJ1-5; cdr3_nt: TGTGCCAGCAGTACACAGGGGGCCGGGGGACAGCCCCAGCATTTT; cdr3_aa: CASSTQGAGGQPQHF
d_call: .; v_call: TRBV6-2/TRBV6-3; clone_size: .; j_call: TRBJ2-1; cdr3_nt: TGTGCCAGCACCGGACCTCTAATATATGAGCAGTTCTTC; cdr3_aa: CASTGPLIYEQFF
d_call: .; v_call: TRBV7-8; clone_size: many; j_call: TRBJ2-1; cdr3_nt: TGTGCCAGCAGCTTAGGGGGGCCCCACAATGAGCAGTTCTTC; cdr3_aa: CASSLGGPHNEQFF
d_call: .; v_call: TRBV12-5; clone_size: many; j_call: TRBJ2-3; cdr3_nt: TGTGCTAGTGTTGACTACACAGATACGCAGTATTTT; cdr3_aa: CASVDYTDTQYF
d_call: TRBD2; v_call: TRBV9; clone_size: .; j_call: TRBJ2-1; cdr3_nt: TGTGCCAGCAGCGTAGCTACTAGCGGGGGGGCCGAAGTGTTCTTC; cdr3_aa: CASSVATSGGAEVFF
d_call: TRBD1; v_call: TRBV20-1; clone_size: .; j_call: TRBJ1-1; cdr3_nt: TGCAGTGCGGACGACAGGGCGATGAACACTGAAGCTTTCTTT; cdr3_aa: CSADDRAMNTEAFF
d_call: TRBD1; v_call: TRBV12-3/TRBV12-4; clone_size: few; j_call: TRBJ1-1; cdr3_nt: TGTGCCAGCAGTGCAGGGGGCGGGGGGTCCGAAGCTTTCTTT; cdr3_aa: CASSAGGGGSEAFF
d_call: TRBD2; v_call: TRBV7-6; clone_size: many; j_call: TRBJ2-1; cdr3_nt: TGTGCCAGCAGCCGCGGGGGGGCAAATGAGCAGTTCTTC; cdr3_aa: CASSRGGANEQFF
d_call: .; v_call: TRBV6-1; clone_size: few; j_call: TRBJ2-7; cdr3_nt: TGTGCCAGCAGTGAAGGACCGGGTGTAGCCTACGAGCAGTACTTC; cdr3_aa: CASSEGPGVAYEQYF
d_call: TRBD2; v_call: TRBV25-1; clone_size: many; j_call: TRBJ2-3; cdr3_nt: TGTGCCAGCAGTACTCTAGCGGGGGTCCACCCGGATACGCAGTATTTT; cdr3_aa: CASSTLAGVHPDTQYF
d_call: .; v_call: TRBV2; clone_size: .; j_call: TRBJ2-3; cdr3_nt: TGTGCCAGCAGGGACACACCAGATACGCAGTATTTT; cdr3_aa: CASRDTPDTQYF
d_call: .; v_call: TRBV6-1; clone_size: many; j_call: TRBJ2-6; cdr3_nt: TGTGCCAGCAGCTTAGACAGCTCTGGGGCCAACGTCCTGACTTTC; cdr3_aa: CASSLDSSGANVLTF
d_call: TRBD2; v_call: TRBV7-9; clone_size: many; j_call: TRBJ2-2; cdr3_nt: TGTGCCAGCAGACCACCGACCGGGACTAGCTTAACCGGGGAGCTGTTTTTT; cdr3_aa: CASRPPTGTSLTGELFF
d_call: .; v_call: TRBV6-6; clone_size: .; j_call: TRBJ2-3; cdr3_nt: TGTGCCAGCAGTTATTATAGGGCAGATACGCAGTATTTT; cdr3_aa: CASSYYRADTQYF
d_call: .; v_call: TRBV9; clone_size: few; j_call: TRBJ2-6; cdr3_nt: TGTGCCAGCAGCGTAGAAGGGGATTCTGGGGCCAACGTCCTGACTTTC; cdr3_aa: CASSVEGDSGANVLTF